The 19 T cell receptor beta chains below come from one sample, sequenced in a study of preoperative IRX-2 immunotherapy in early breast cancer. Profiled with immunoSEQ multiplex PCR; TCRdb holds only in-frame clones, not every one. The sample lists approximately 2,700 clones; more than 65% were seen once. Specified treatment: preoperative locoregional IRX-2 cytokine immunotherapy. Sequenced here: tumor tissue, sampled after IRX-2 immunotherapy. These receptors all stem from a human donor with breast cancer.

This chain uses TRBV6-8 with TRBJ2-7; 7 bases are shared with TRBD2. After removal of 7 bases from V and 6 bases from J, the junction contained 18 bases not matched to a gene. This CDR3 has 16 residues. Germline V lookup: CDR1 MNHGY, CDR2 SAAAGT. CDR3 nucleotides: TGTGCCAGCAAGGGAGGTTCGGCGGGGGTGGTCTCCGAGCAGTACGTC. Its translation: CASKGGSAGVVSEQYV.

This clone was seen only a few times. The chain recombines TRBV5-1 with TRBJ2-2; D call uncertain. The CDR3 totals 14 residues. V was pared by 6 bases and J by 0 bases, with 9 bases between. Germline V gene lookup returns CDR1 SGHRS and CDR2 YFSETQ. This CDR3 is CASNAPANTGELFF. As DNA, the CDR3 is TGCGCCAGCAACGCTCCTGCGAACACCGGGGAGCTGTTTTTT.

The chain has TRBV11-3 and TRBJ1-3; 7 bases map to TRBD1. The CDR3 has 17 residues. The J segment lost 0 bases and the V segment lost 5 bases, leaving 10 bases of the junction unmatched. In germline, CDR1 is SGHNT, CDR2 YENEEA. DNA for the CDR3: TGTGCCAGCAGCCCTCCCGGCGGGGACAGCTCTGGAAACACCATATATTTT. Translated, it gives CASSPPGGDSSGNTIYF. Full variable domain (rest looked up from reference TRBV11-3 and TRBJ1-3): EAGVVQSPRYKIIEKKQPVAFWCNPISGHNTLYWYLQNLGQGPELLIRYENEEAVDDSQLPKDRFSAERLKGVDSTLKIQPAELGDSAVYLCASSPPGGDSSGNTIYFGEGSWLTVV.

The rearrangement uses TRBV19 and TRBJ1-5, with D perhaps TRBD1 (6 bases). The germline CDR1 and CDR2 sequences are LNHDA and SQIVND (reference sequence). This CDR3 spans 16 amino acids. Trimming took 0 bases from V and 2 from J, leaving 11 bases between them. The CDR3 DNA follows: TGTGCCAGTAGTATAGATCGGGGGGCCGGCAATCAGCCCCAGCATTTT. This codes for CASSIDRGAGNQPQHF.

The CDR3 region has the DNA TGTGCCAGCAGTGACAGACCGAACACTGAAGCTTTCTTT. It specifies CASSDRPNTEAFF. The gene calls are TRBV6-8 and TRBJ1-1; weak D call: TRBD1 (5 bases). CDR1 is MNHGY and CDR2 is SAAAGT in the germline V gene. The ends were cut back, 5 bases at V and 1 base at J, with 8 bases in the middle. CDR3 size: 13 residues.

CDR3 DNA sequence: TGTGCCAGCTCACCCCGGACTAGCGGGGACCAAGAGACCCAGTACTTC. Amino acids: CASSPRTSGDQETQYF. This chain connects TRBV18 to TRBJ2-5; 12 bases line up with TRBD2. The CDR3 consists of 16 residues. V lost 3 bases, J lost 0 bases, and 2 bases stayed unmatched. Looked up from germline, CDR1 is KGHSH and CDR2 is LQKENI.

This clone is judged large. The V gene is TRBV11-3, the J gene TRBJ2-2; D is uncertain. The CDR3 is 17 residues long. Germline V CDR1 and CDR2: SGHNT, YENEEA. Trimming shortened V by 3 bases and J by 7 bases, and 21 bases separated the two germline ends. CDR3 loop: CASSLNTVSPVVGELFF. Here the CDR3 DNA reads TGTGCCAGCAGCTTGAATACAGTTTCTCCTGTGGTCGGGGAGCTGTTTTTT.

The chain has TRBV10-2 and TRBJ2-5; D is ambiguous. The length of the CDR3 is 12 residues. Trimming took 2 bases from V and 5 from J, leaving 6 bases between them. Germline values: CDR1 WSHSY, CDR2 SAAADI. This CDR3 reads CASSEVRETQYF. In nucleotides, the CDR3 is TGCGCCAGCAGTGAGGTTCGTGAGACCCAGTACTTC.

Only one count was recorded for this clone. The V gene is TRBV11-3, the J gene TRBJ1-4; unclear D gene. The CDR3 is 15 amino acids. The V and J ends lost 0 bases and 4 bases respectively, with 9 bases between them. Per the germline V gene, CDR1 is SGHNT and CDR2 is YENEEA. The CDR3 DNA is TGTGCCAGCAGCTTAGAACCAGGTTTTAATGAAAAACTGTTTTTT. It codes for CASSLEPGFNEKLFF.

CDR3 sequence: CAIKNGTGEQFF. The CDR3 bases are TGTGCCATCAAGAATGGGACAGGCGAGCAGTTCTTC. The V gene is TRBV6-8, the J gene TRBJ2-1; TRBD1 matches 8 bases. Germline loops: CDR1 MNHGY, CDR2 SAAAGT. Trimming cost V 10 bases and J 10 bases; bases outside gene matches: 9. This CDR3 contains 12 residues.

The chain is built from TRBV18 and TRBJ1-2, with TRBD1 matching 7 bases. V gave up 5 bases and J gave up 3 bases; unmatched junction bases: 6. The germline V gene has CDR1 KGHSH and CDR2 LQKENI. The CDR3 runs 14 residues. The CDR3 region has the DNA TGTGCCAGCTCAAGACGGGACAGCGACTATGGCTACACCTTC. It codes for CASSRRDSDYGYTF. Together with reference TRBV18 and TRBJ1-2, the CDR3 gives the full variable domain: NAGVMQNPRHLVRRRGQEARLRCSPMKGHSHVYWYRQLPEEGLKFMVYLQKENIIDESGMPKERFSAEFPKEGPSILRIQQVVRGDSAAYFCASSRRDSDYGYTFGSGTRLTVV.

This chain joins TRBV12-5 and TRBJ2-7, with 9 bases fitting TRBD1. The CDR3 runs 14 residues. The V gene's germline CDR1 is LGHNT and CDR2 FRNRAP. The CDR3 here is CASTPGQGRYEQYV. In DNA form, the CDR3 reads TGTGCCAGCACCCCGGGACAGGGTAGATACGAGCAGTACGTC.

This clone appeared a few times. This chain joins TRBV15 and TRBJ1-5; 7 positions match TRBD1. The CDR3 is 16 residues long. CDR1 and CDR2 (germline): LNHNV, YYDKDF (reference sequence). V dropped 0 bases and J dropped 7; count of bases not matched to a gene: 9. CDR3 sequence reads: CATSRDEEGAEQPQHF. CDR3 in DNA: TGTGCCACCAGCAGAGATGAGGAGGGGGCAGAGCAGCCCCAGCATTTT. The full variable domain, with the rest looked up from reference TRBV15 and TRBJ1-5, is DAMVIQNPRYQVTQFGKPVTLSCSQTLNHNVMYWYQQKSSQAPKLLFHYYDKDFNNEADTPDNFQSRRPNTSFCFLDIRSPGLGDTAMYLCATSRDEEGAEQPQHFGDGTRLSIL.

V and J are TRBV19 and TRBJ1-3; TRBD1 matches 7 bases. Germline loops: CDR1 LNHDA, CDR2 SQIVND (reference sequence). Unmatched junction bases numbered 14, after V lost 3 bases and J lost 0 bases. The CDR3 has 19 amino acids. The CDR3 region is CASSISQGTNDYSGNTIYF. CDR3 DNA sequence: TGTGCCAGTAGTATCTCACAGGGGACGAATGATTACTCTGGAAACACCATATATTTT.

This clone has more than one count but fewer than ten. The chain recombines TRBV11-3 with TRBJ1-1, with 7 bases fitting TRBD1. The germline CDR1 and CDR2 sequences are SGHNT and YENEEA. Trimming cost V 6 bases and J 6 bases; bases outside gene matches: 10. The CDR3 extends over 14 amino acids. In nucleotides, the CDR3 is TGTGCCAGCAGGCAATTGACAGGGCGGGCTGAAGCTTTCTTT. Translation gives CASRQLTGRAEAFF.

The V call is TRBV11-3, the J call TRBJ1-1; the D gene is possibly TRBD1 (5 bases). The CDR3 is 14 amino acids. V lost 7 bases to trimming and J lost 11 bases, with 23 bases between them. Germline lookup yields CDR1 SGHNT and CDR2 YENEEA. The CDR3 sequence is CASNFDGGTTRAFF. As DNA, the CDR3 is TGTGCCAGCAACTTTGATGGAGGGACTACTCGGGCTTTCTTT.

The rearrangement links TRBV7-7 to TRBJ2-2; D is possibly TRBD2 (6 bases). The CDR3 covers 15 residues. CDR1 and CDR2 from the germline V gene are SSHAT and FNYEAQ (reference sequence). Deletions cut 5 bases from V and 2 bases from J, with 12 bases between. CDR3 region: CASSRGGDNTGELFF. The CDR3 nucleotides are TGTGCCAGCAGCCGCGGCGGGGACAACACCGGGGAGCTGTTTTTT.

The chain links TRBV7-5 to TRBJ2-1; the table's TRBD2 call for D was not verified on the DNA. TRBV7-5 is described as a pseudogene. The CDR3 spans 14 residues. CDR3 loop: CASSSGPSYNEQFF. CDR3 nucleotides: TGTGCCAGCTCTAGCGGGCCCAGCTACAATGAGCAGTTCTTC.

The chain combines TRBV10-2 with TRBJ2-2; D is unclear. V lost 11 bases and J lost 0, with 13 bases in between. CDR3 length: 14 amino acids. Per the germline V gene, CDR1 is WSHSY and CDR2 is SAAADI. This CDR3 is CAGLARTNTGELFF. As DNA, the CDR3 is TGCGCCGGGCTGGCAAGAACGAACACCGGGGAGCTGTTTTTT.